Here is one T cell receptor (beta chain) with its context. V gave up 8 bases and J gave up 1 base, with 14 bases separating them. Per germline, CDR1 SNHLY and CDR2 FYNNEI. This CDR3 spans 14 amino acids. This sample stems from a study of shared clonotypes between healthy human individuals. Clones were sequenced by immunoSEQ multiplex PCR, and TCRdb holds only the in-frame ones, with some missing. The data show some 1.5 million clones, with roughly 96% seen just once and more than 0.9% held by the top ten. Sequencing was done on a sample of naive CD4+ T cells sorted from blood. Subset given: CD45RA+ positively selected. The chain combines TRBV2 with TRBJ2-5; D is undetermined. The TCR was taken from a man under 40 in good health. The CDR3 region has the DNA TGTGCCAGCTCGACCTCTATTCGCCAAGAGACCCAGTACTTC. Amino acids: CASSTSIRQETQYF.